This TCR beta chain was identified in a study of CD8 T cells in ankylosing spondylitis. General observations from the study: Both synovial fluid and blood in reactive arthritis had previously been reported to carry some motif variants. Ankylosing spondylitis blood seemed to carry a telltale TCR beta motif made of under 10 highly homologous variants. Reported data indicate significant enrichment of disease-linked clones within matched ankylosing spondylitis synovial fluid.

Preparation of TCR beta libraries was done by quantitative 5'-RACE with molecular barcodes. MiXCR, run by TCRdb on the 5' RACE reads, gives a single entry per CDR3 protein. The sample shows 250,000 or so distinct CDR3 sequences, around 11% of them seen only once. This clonotype was seen ten or more times. The antigen remains undetermined. The V end was cut by 2 bases, the J end by 8 bases, with 10 bases between. This CDR3 comprises 13 residues. The source of this sequence is a male donor with ankylosing spondylitis or in good health (not recorded which). The sequencing input was blood, either unsorted or a sorted T cell fraction (not recorded which). J is TRBJ2-1 and V is TRBV12-3 or TRBV12-4; TRBD2 is a possible D gene (5 bases). The CDR3: CASSLYRGDEQFF. The CDR3 nucleotides are TGTGCCAGCAGTTTATATCGGGGAGATGAGCAGTTCTTC.